This paragraph covers one T cell receptor (beta chain) sequence. This sample stems from a study of blood T cell repertoires in COVID-19. The wider study: Samples of COVID-19 (acute and convalescent) were obtained from the United States, Italy and Spain. T cells, B-cell-depleted T cells, or PBMCs provided the cDNA or gDNA that served as material.

The CDR3 has 16 residues. The V end lost 4 bases, the J end lost 1 base, and 14 bases lay between the germline ends. Looked up from germline, CDR1 is MGHRA and CDR2 is YSYEKL. Authors' data handling: Amplifying reference gene primers gave estimates of nucleated cell counts. Some clones are missing from TCRdb's copy, which holds only in-frame ones; the method was immunoSEQ multiplex PCR. That table furnishes V, J and clone size, whereas the DNA furnished D and trimming. The sample shows fewer than 200,000 clones, 87% of them seen only once. The source is a man aged 55 to 70 with active or convalescent COVID-19. This chain connects TRBV4-1 to TRBJ1-5, with unresolved D. What was sequenced was peripheral blood. Here the CDR3 reads CASSPVTGGSNQPQHF. The CDR3 DNA reads TGCGCCAGCAGCCCAGTTACGGGCGGGAGCAATCAGCCCCAGCATTTT.